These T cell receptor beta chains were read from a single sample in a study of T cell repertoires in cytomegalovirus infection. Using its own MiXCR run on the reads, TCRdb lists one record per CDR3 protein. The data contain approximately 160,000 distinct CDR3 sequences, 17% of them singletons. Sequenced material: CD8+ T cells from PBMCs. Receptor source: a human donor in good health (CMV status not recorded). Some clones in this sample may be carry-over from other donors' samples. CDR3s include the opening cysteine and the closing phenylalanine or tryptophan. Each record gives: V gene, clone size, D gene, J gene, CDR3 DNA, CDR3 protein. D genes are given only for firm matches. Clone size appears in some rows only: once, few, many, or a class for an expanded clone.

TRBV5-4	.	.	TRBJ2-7	TGTGCCAGCGGCTCGGGTCTAGCCTACGAGCAGTACTTC	CASGSGLAYEQYF
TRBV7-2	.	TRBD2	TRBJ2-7	TGTGCCAGCAGCTTAGAGACTAGCGGGGTATTCTCCTACGAGCAGCACTTC	CASSLETSGVFSYEQHF
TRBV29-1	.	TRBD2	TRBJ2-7	TGCAGCGTTGAAGCGAGCGGGAGCTCGGACGAGCAGTACTTC	CSVEASGSSDEQYF
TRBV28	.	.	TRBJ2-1	TGTGCCAGCAGTTACCAGACCCCGGGGAATGAGCAGTTCTTC	CASSYQTPGNEQFF
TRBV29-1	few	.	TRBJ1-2	TGCAGCGTTTTGAAGGGTGGCTACACCTTC	CSVLKGGYTF
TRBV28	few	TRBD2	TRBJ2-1	TGTGCCAGCAGTTTACTCCCGGCACTAGCGGGGGACAATGAGCAGTTCTTC	CASSLLPALAGDNEQFF
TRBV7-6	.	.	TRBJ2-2	TGTGCCAGCAGCTTCCTGGGGACCGGGGAGCTGTTTTTT	CASSFLGTGELFF
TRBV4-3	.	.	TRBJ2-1	TGCGCCAGCAGCCCAAGGTTCCCCCATGAGCAGTTCTTC	CASSPRFPHEQFF
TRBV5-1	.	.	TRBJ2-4	TGCGCCAGCAGCTTGGAGGTATGGGGGGACATTCAGTACTTC	CASSLEVWGDIQYF
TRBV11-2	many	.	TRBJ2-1	TGTGCCAGCAGCCAGGCTAGTCGGGACAATGAGCAGTTCTTC	CASSQASRDNEQFF
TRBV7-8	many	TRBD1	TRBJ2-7	TGTGCCAGCAGCTTAGTAGGGACAGGGAATGAATGGCGTTACGAGCAGTACTTC	CASSLVGTGNEWRYEQYF
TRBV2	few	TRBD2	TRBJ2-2	TGTGCCAGCACCGATCGGAGCGGGAGAAACACCGGGGAGCTGTTTTTT	CASTDRSGRNTGELFF
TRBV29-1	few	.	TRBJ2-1	TGCAGCGTTGAACAGGGTATCCACAATGAGCAGTTCTTC	CSVEQGIHNEQFF
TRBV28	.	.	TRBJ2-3	TGTGCCAGCAGTTTAATCGGCGGGAGTAGGGGGACAGATACGCAGTATTTT	CASSLIGGSRGTDTQYF
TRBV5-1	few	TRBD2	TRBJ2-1	TGCGCCAGCAGCCTAACAGCCGGGACTAGGAGGGAGCAGTTCTTC	CASSLTAGTRREQFF
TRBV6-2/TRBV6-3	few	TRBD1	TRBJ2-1	TGTGCCAGCAGTTACCGGGACAGCGGCTACAATGAGCAGTTCTTC	CASSYRDSGYNEQFF
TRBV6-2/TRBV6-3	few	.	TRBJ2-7	TGTGCCAGCAGTTACTCGAATTCCCCCGCTGTGGAGCAATCCCAAGACGAGCAGTACTTC	CASSYSNSPAVEQSQDEQYF
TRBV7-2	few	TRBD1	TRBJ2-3	TGTGCCAGCAGCTTCAGGGGGCGCGAGACAGATACGCAGTATTTT	CASSFRGRETDTQYF
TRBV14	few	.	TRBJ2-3	TGTGCCAGCAGCCAAGGAATCAGCCTACGGACAGATACGCAGTATTTT	CASSQGISLRTDTQYF
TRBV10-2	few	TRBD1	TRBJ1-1	TGCGCCATCAGACCGGGACAGGGATCCTACGCTGAAGCTTTCTTT	CAIRPGQGSYAEAFF
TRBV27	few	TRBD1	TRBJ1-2	TGTGCCAGCAGTCCACCATCAGTAAGACAGGGAATGGATGGCTACACCTTC	CASSPPSVRQGMDGYTF
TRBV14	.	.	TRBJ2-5	TGTGCCAGCAGCCCCTTGTACCAAGAGACCCAGTACTTC	CASSPLYQETQYF
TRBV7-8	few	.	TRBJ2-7	TGTGCCAGCAGCTCGACAGGGAGGAACTACGAGCAGTACTTC	CASSSTGRNYEQYF
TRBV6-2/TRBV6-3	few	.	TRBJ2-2	TGTGCCAGCAGGGGAACAGGGTGGACCGGGGAGCTGTTTTTT	CASRGTGWTGELFF
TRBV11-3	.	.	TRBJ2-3	TGTGCCAGCAGCCACGGTATAGGCACAGATACGCAGTATTTT	CASSHGIGTDTQYF
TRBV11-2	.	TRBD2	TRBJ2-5	TGTGCCAGCAGCCCGCCGGGACTAGGGGCAGAGACCCAGTACTTC	CASSPPGLGAETQYF
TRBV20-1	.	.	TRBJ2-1	TGCAGTGCTAGAGATATGAGGACCTGGGGCAATGAGCAGTTCTTC	CSARDMRTWGNEQFF
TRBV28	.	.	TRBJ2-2	TGTGCCAGCAGTGTCGAATTCAACTCCAGGGTTCGGGAGCTGTTTTTT	CASSVEFNSRVRELFF
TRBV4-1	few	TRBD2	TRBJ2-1	TGCGCCAGCAGCTTATACAGCGGGGGGGCCTACAATGAGCAGTTCTTC	CASSLYSGGAYNEQFF
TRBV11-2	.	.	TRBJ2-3	TGTGCCACCACCCGCTACTACTCTATAGCGGACCCCACAGATACGCAGTATTTT	CATTRYYSIADPTDTQYF
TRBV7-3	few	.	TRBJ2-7	TGTGCCAGCAGCCCGTATGGGGGCTACTACGAGCAGTACTTC	CASSPYGGYYEQYF
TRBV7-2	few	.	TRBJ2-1	TGTGCCAGCAGCTTAAGAGCAGACTCCTACAATGAGCAGTTCTTC	CASSLRADSYNEQFF
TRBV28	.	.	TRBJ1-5	TGTGCCAGCAGTTCGCCGTTTGGGGACAATCAGCCCCAGCATTTT	CASSSPFGDNQPQHF
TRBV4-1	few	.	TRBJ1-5	TGCGCCAGCAGCCAAGATGAGGCAGTGGGTTGGAGCAATCAGCCCCAGCATTTT	CASSQDEAVGWSNQPQHF
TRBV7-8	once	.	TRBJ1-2	TGTGCCAGCAGCCCCGACCCTTCTAACTATGGCTACACCTTC	CASSPDPSNYGYTF
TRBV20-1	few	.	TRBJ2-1	TGCAGTGCTTCCGATCCGGCTGAGCAGTTCTTC	CSASDPAEQFF
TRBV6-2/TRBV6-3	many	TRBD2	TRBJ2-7	TGTGCCAGCACCGATAGCGGGAGTAGCTACGAGCAGTACTTC	CASTDSGSSYEQYF
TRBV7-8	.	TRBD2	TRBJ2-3	TGTGCCAGCAGCTGGACGGGCGGGAGAGCTAGCACAGATACGCAGTATTTT	CASSWTGGRASTDTQYF
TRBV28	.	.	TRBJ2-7	TGTGCCAGCAGCCGAGGACGGTTCGGATCCTACGAGCAGTACTTC	CASSRGRFGSYEQYF
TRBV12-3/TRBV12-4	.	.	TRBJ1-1	TGTGCCAGCAGATCCGGGACGGAGAACACTGAAGCTTTCTTT	CASRSGTENTEAFF
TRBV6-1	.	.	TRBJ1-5	TGTGCCAGCAGACCCGACAGCTACAATCAGCCCCAGCATTTT	CASRPDSYNQPQHF
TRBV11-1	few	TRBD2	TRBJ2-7	TGTGCCAGCAGCCCAACCGGACTAGGTGTCAACCAGCAGTACTTC	CASSPTGLGVNQQYF
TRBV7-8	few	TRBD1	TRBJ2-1	TGTGCCAGCAGCGCCCGGACAGGGAATTCCGATGAGCAGTTCTTC	CASSARTGNSDEQFF
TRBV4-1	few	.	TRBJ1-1	TGCGCCAGCAGCCAAGATGGTTCCTCCACTGAAGCTTTCTTT	CASSQDGSSTEAFF
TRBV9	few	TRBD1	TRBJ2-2	TGTGCCAGCAGCGTAACAGGGGGCGGGACCGGGGAGCTGTTTTTT	CASSVTGGGTGELFF
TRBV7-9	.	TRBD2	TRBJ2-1	TGTGCCAGCAGCCAACGGACAGCGGGGGGCCCCCACTCCTACAATGAGCAGTTCTTC	CASSQRTAGGPHSYNEQFF
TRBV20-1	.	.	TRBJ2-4	TGCAGTGCTAGAGGTGAAGCCAAAAACATTCAGTACTTC	CSARGEAKNIQYF
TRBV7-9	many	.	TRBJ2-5	TGTGCCAGCAGCTTAGAATTACAGGGCGGTAGGGCCCAGTACTTC	CASSLELQGGRAQYF
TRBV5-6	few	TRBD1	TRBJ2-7	TGTGCCAGCAGCCTAACCTCGGACAGGGTCTACGAGCAGTACTTC	CASSLTSDRVYEQYF
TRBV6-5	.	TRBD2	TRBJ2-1	TGTGCCAGCAGTATACACCCCTACGAGGGAGCGGGAGGGCCCATGGATGAGCAGTTCTTC	CASSIHPYEGAGGPMDEQFF
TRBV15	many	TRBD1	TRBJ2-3	TGTGCCACCAGCAGAGAGACAGGGACAGGGCCCACAGATACGCAGTATTTT	CATSRETGTGPTDTQYF
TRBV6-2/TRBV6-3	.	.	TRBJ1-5	TGTGCCAGCAGTTATCACGAAAATAGCAATCAGCCCCAGCATTTT	CASSYHENSNQPQHF
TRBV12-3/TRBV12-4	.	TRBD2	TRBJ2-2	TGTGCCAGCAGTCCAACTAGCGGGAAGAACACCGGGGAGCTGTTTTTT	CASSPTSGKNTGELFF